This T cell receptor (beta chain) appears in the sequencing data of a study of T cells in Graves' hyperthyroidism and ophthalmopathy. The study, taken as a whole, reports: Blood held most thyroid clonotypes expanded above 0.001 frequency. Ophthalmopathy was identified by the model a median approximately six months ahead of onset.

The CDR3 has 17 amino acids. Germline assignment: CDR1 SGHAT and CDR2 FQNNGV. Authors of the study amplified TCR beta CDR3 regions from RNA transcripts. TCR CDR3 underwent first-round RT-PCR with the HTBI primer set. TCRdb recomputed calls from the multiplex PCR reads with MiXCR, one row per CDR3 protein. The sample carries hundreds of thousands of distinct CDR3 sequences, roughly 14% recorded once. In its sample, this clonotype was seen once. As yet, its antigen is unknown. One base away lies a much larger clone, so this may be a sequencing read error. Progressors' blood was drawn at hyperthyroidism diagnosis, before ophthalmopathy symptoms. Fresh 10 ml peripheral blood yielded PBMCs.

The V and J genes are TRBV11-2 and TRBJ2-7, with TRBD2 matching 12 bases. Material: blood. The receptor comes from a young woman with Graves' hyperthyroidism that later progressed to Graves' ophthalmopathy. The CDR3 region is CASSLGTSGKNIYELYF. The CDR3 bases are TGTGCCAGCAGCTTAGGGACTAGCGGGAAGAACATCTACGAGCTGTACTTC.